This entry features one T cell receptor beta chain sequence. Measured with immunoSEQ multiplex PCR; TCRdb has only the in-frame clones, and not every one. The sample lists 180,000 or so clones, roughly nine tenths occurring once. This sample was taken from a study of blood T cell repertoires in COVID-19. Study background: The cDNA or gDNA used as material had been derived from T cells, B-cell-depleted T cells, or PBMCs.

The CDR3 sequence is 16 residues long. V lost 4 bases to trimming and J lost 2 bases; unmatched junction nucleotides: 9. The germline V gene encodes CDR1 SGHNT and CDR2 YENEEA. The clonotype was recovered from a human donor with acute COVID-19. The donor label of this sample is uncertain. The rearrangement joins TRBV11-3 to TRBJ2-3, with 7 bases identical to TRBD1. The specimen was PBMCs or T cells enriched from blood (not recorded which). In nucleotides, the CDR3 is TGTGCCAGCAGCTCCAGAAGAACAGGGGACACAGATACGCAGTATTTT. Protein: CASSSRRTGDTDTQYF.